The rows below give T cell receptor beta chains drawn from one sample of a study of blood T cell repertoires in COVID-19. Some clones are missing from TCRdb's copy, which holds only in-frame ones; the method was immunoSEQ multiplex PCR. The sample yields 250,000 or so clones, just under 85% seen once. The sequencing sample was made of peripheral blood. The receptors were gathered from a man at least 80 years old with acute or convalescent COVID-19. CDR3s include the opening cysteine and the closing phenylalanine or tryptophan. D genes are given only for firm matches. Expanded clones are given a class, and other clones once, few, many or no size at all.

v_gene: TRBV29-1
j_gene: TRBJ2-1
abundance: NA
d_gene: TRBD1
CDR3aa: CSVRQGGSYNEQFF
CDR3nt: TGCAGCGTTCGACAGGGGGGGTCCTACAATGAGCAGTTCTTC

v_gene: TRBV6-1
j_gene: TRBJ1-2
abundance: NA
d_gene: NA
CDR3aa: CASSDRSGREGGYTF
CDR3nt: TGTGCCAGCAGTGACCGGTCAGGTCGTGAGGGTGGCTACACCTTC

v_gene: TRBV5-1
j_gene: TRBJ1-1
abundance: few
d_gene: TRBD1
CDR3aa: CASSTDRVEAFF
CDR3nt: TGCGCCAGCAGCACCGACAGGGTTGAAGCTTTCTTT

v_gene: TRBV5-4
j_gene: TRBJ2-7
abundance: few
d_gene: TRBD1
CDR3aa: CASSLTGQAYEQYF
CDR3nt: TGTGCCAGCAGCTTGACGGGACAGGCCTACGAGCAGTACTTC

v_gene: TRBV18
j_gene: TRBJ1-3
abundance: NA
d_gene: NA
CDR3aa: CASSPFADSGNTIYF
CDR3nt: TGTGCCAGCTCACCATTTGCAGACTCTGGAAACACCATATATTTT

v_gene: TRBV9
j_gene: TRBJ2-7
abundance: NA
d_gene: NA
CDR3aa: CASSVGPLSYEQYF
CDR3nt: TGTGCCAGCAGCGTAGGTCCCCTGTCCTACGAGCAGTACTTC

v_gene: TRBV6-5
j_gene: TRBJ1-6
abundance: once
d_gene: NA
CDR3aa: CASNPDSSYNSPLHF
CDR3nt: TGTGCCAGCAATCCCGATAGCTCCTATAATTCACCCCTCCACTTT

v_gene: TRBV5-1
j_gene: TRBJ2-7
abundance: once
d_gene: NA
CDR3aa: CASSLAPLDEQYF
CDR3nt: TGCGCCAGCAGCTTGGCTCCCTTAGACGAGCAGTACTTC

v_gene: TRBV5-4
j_gene: TRBJ1-2
abundance: NA
d_gene: TRBD1
CDR3aa: CASSLQGARGYTF
CDR3nt: TGTGCCAGCAGCCTCCAGGGGGCGCGCGGCTACACCTTC

v_gene: TRBV6-5
j_gene: TRBJ2-7
abundance: NA
d_gene: TRBD2
CDR3aa: CASSDRLARNHEQYF
CDR3nt: TGTGCCAGCAGCGATAGACTAGCGCGTAACCACGAGCAGTACTTC

v_gene: TRBV5-1
j_gene: TRBJ2-1
abundance: NA
d_gene: TRBD2
CDR3aa: CASSSPRTSGRISYNEQFF
CDR3nt: TGCGCCAGCAGCTCCCCCCGGACTAGCGGCCGTATCTCCTACAATGAGCAGTTCTTC

v_gene: TRBV5-4
j_gene: TRBJ2-2
abundance: once
d_gene: NA
CDR3aa: CASSGSLGIGELFF
CDR3nt: TGTGCCAGCAGCGGGTCACTAGGGATCGGGGAGCTGTTTTTT

v_gene: TRBV5-1
j_gene: TRBJ2-7
abundance: once
d_gene: TRBD1
CDR3aa: CASSQGQVNTGEQYF
CDR3nt: TGCGCCAGCAGCCAGGGACAGGTCAATACGGGTGAGCAGTACTTC

v_gene: TRBV5-5
j_gene: TRBJ2-2
abundance: NA
d_gene: TRBD1
CDR3aa: CASSANRGLHTGELFF
CDR3nt: TGTGCCAGCAGCGCAAACAGGGGGTTACACACCGGGGAGCTGTTTTTT

v_gene: TRBV7-6
j_gene: TRBJ2-7
abundance: NA
d_gene: TRBD2
CDR3aa: CASSLYYGTSATTYEQYF
CDR3nt: TGTGCCAGCAGCTTATATTACGGGACTAGCGCGACAACCTACGAGCAGTACTTC

v_gene: TRBV2
j_gene: TRBJ1-4
abundance: NA
d_gene: TRBD1
CDR3aa: CASSRDRVEKLFF
CDR3nt: TGTGCCAGCAGTAGGGACAGGGTTGAAAAACTGTTTTTT

v_gene: TRBV9
j_gene: TRBJ2-1
abundance: few
d_gene: NA
CDR3aa: CASSVVTFNEQFF
CDR3nt: TGTGCCAGCAGCGTAGTTACTTTCAATGAGCAGTTCTTC

v_gene: TRBV4-2
j_gene: TRBJ2-1
abundance: NA
d_gene: TRBD2
CDR3aa: CASSQDRGLANEQFF
CDR3nt: TGTGCCAGCAGCCAAGATAGGGGACTAGCAAATGAGCAGTTCTTC

v_gene: TRBV18
j_gene: TRBJ1-3
abundance: NA
d_gene: TRBD1
CDR3aa: CASSGTGTGNTIYF
CDR3nt: TGTGCCAGCTCGGGGACAGGGACTGGAAACACCATATATTTT

v_gene: TRBV9
j_gene: TRBJ2-5
abundance: NA
d_gene: NA
CDR3aa: CASSPHSDRRGTQYF
CDR3nt: TGTGCCAGCAGCCCCCACTCCGACAGGCGAGGGACCCAGTACTTC

v_gene: TRBV5-1
j_gene: TRBJ2-7
abundance: NA
d_gene: NA
CDR3aa: CASSLEGRGVEQYF
CDR3nt: TGCGCCAGCAGCTTGGAGGGCAGGGGTGTCGAGCAGTACTTC

v_gene: TRBV5-6
j_gene: TRBJ1-1
abundance: NA
d_gene: NA
CDR3aa: CASSLGGDHNTEAFF
CDR3nt: TGTGCCAGCAGCTTGGGAGGCGACCACAACACTGAAGCTTTCTTT

v_gene: TRBV7-9
j_gene: TRBJ1-6
abundance: NA
d_gene: TRBD1
CDR3aa: CASSSTGGARSPLHF
CDR3nt: TGTGCCAGCAGTTCGACAGGGGGGGCGAGGTCACCCCTCCACTTT

v_gene: TRBV7-9
j_gene: TRBJ2-2
abundance: NA
d_gene: TRBD1
CDR3aa: CASSSRQGVLNTGELFF
CDR3nt: TGTGCCAGCAGCTCCAGACAGGGGGTTTTGAACACCGGGGAGCTGTTTTTT

v_gene: TRBV5-1
j_gene: TRBJ2-6
abundance: NA
d_gene: NA
CDR3aa: CASSAGTPTLGANVLTF
CDR3nt: TGCGCCAGCAGCGCTGGGACTCCCACTCTAGGGGCCAACGTCCTGACTTTC

v_gene: TRBV5-1
j_gene: TRBJ1-4
abundance: NA
d_gene: NA
CDR3aa: CASSQTGEKLFF
CDR3nt: TGCGCCAGCAGCCAGACGGGGGAAAAACTGTTTTTT